This is a list of T cell receptor beta chains from one sample in a study of T cells after yellow fever vaccination. TCRdb reprocessed the 5' RACE reads via MiXCR and lists one record per CDR3 protein. The table records about 260,000 distinct CDR3 sequences, roughly 3.5% of them present only once. The input for sequencing was PBMCs, taken 15 days after the yellow fever booster vaccination. These receptor sequences come from a man between 18 and 35 years old who received the YFV17D yellow fever vaccine. Both conserved end residues are part of each CDR3. Fields, in order: D gene, V gene, J gene, CDR3 length, clone size, CDR3 protein, CDR3 DNA. A D gene is named only where the DNA matches it firmly. Some rows mark clone size as missing; the rest say once, few, many or name a class of expanded clone.

D gene: .
V gene: TRBV7-6
J gene: TRBJ2-3
CDR3 length: 14
clone size: many
CDR3 protein: CASSPMPGAATQYF
CDR3 DNA: TGTGCCAGCAGCCCGATGCCGGGGGCAGCTACGCAGTATTTT

D gene: TRBD1
V gene: TRBV5-6
J gene: TRBJ2-3
CDR3 length: 16
clone size: many
CDR3 protein: CASSLVRDRARDTQYF
CDR3 DNA: TGTGCCAGCAGCTTGGTCCGGGACAGGGCTAGAGATACGCAGTATTTT

D gene: .
V gene: TRBV7-6
J gene: TRBJ2-3
CDR3 length: 14
clone size: many
CDR3 protein: CASSLARGEDTQYF
CDR3 DNA: TGTGCCAGCAGCTTAGCGCGGGGCGAAGATACGCAGTATTTT

D gene: TRBD1
V gene: TRBV7-6
J gene: TRBJ1-1
CDR3 length: 16
clone size: many
CDR3 protein: CASSLGPEGAGTEAFF
CDR3 DNA: TGTGCCAGCAGCTTAGGCCCAGAGGGGGCGGGCACTGAAGCTTTCTTT

D gene: .
V gene: TRBV20-1
J gene: TRBJ1-6
CDR3 length: 14
clone size: many
CDR3 protein: CSARSEGSSSPLHF
CDR3 DNA: TGCAGTGCTAGATCGGAGGGGTCATCCTCACCCCTCCACTTT

D gene: .
V gene: TRBV20-1
J gene: TRBJ2-5
CDR3 length: 12
clone size: many
CDR3 protein: CSASGDGETQYF
CDR3 DNA: TGCAGTGCTAGCGGTGATGGGGAGACCCAGTACTTC

D gene: .
V gene: TRBV12-3/TRBV12-4
J gene: TRBJ1-6
CDR3 length: 12
clone size: .
CDR3 protein: CASSLDNGPGHF
CDR3 DNA: TGTGCCAGCAGTTTAGACAATGGACCAGGACACTTT

D gene: TRBD2
V gene: TRBV5-6
J gene: TRBJ2-5
CDR3 length: 15
clone size: many
CDR3 protein: CASSLSPAGKETQYF
CDR3 DNA: TGTGCCAGCAGCTTGAGTCCAGCGGGGAAAGAGACCCAGTACTTC

D gene: .
V gene: TRBV18
J gene: TRBJ1-5
CDR3 length: 14
clone size: few
CDR3 protein: CASSPSQRNQPQHF
CDR3 DNA: TGTGCCAGCTCACCCTCACAACGCAATCAGCCCCAGCATTTT

D gene: .
V gene: TRBV2
J gene: TRBJ2-3
CDR3 length: 14
clone size: .
CDR3 protein: CASCEVPGWDTQYF
CDR3 DNA: TGTGCCAGCTGTGAAGTGCCAGGTTGGGATACGCAGTATTTT

D gene: .
V gene: TRBV5-1
J gene: TRBJ2-2
CDR3 length: 13
clone size: many
CDR3 protein: CASRTGEMGELFF
CDR3 DNA: TGCGCCAGCAGGACCGGGGAGATGGGGGAGCTGTTTTTT

D gene: .
V gene: TRBV12-3/TRBV12-4
J gene: TRBJ2-7
CDR3 length: 12
clone size: many
CDR3 protein: CASSRPPGEQYF
CDR3 DNA: TGTGCCAGCAGTAGACCTCCAGGGGAGCAGTACTTC

D gene: .
V gene: TRBV6-5
J gene: TRBJ1-3
CDR3 length: 16
clone size: many
CDR3 protein: CASSYSGSSSGNTIYF
CDR3 DNA: TGTGCCAGCAGTTACTCCGGTTCCAGCTCTGGAAACACCATATATTTT

D gene: .
V gene: TRBV4-3
J gene: TRBJ2-1
CDR3 length: 13
clone size: many
CDR3 protein: CASSQELVNEQFF
CDR3 DNA: TGCGCCAGCAGCCAAGAACTAGTCAATGAGCAGTTCTTC

D gene: .
V gene: TRBV5-6
J gene: TRBJ2-1
CDR3 length: 11
clone size: many
CDR3 protein: CASSHYNEQFF
CDR3 DNA: TGTGCCAGCAGCCACTACAATGAGCAGTTCTTC

D gene: TRBD1
V gene: TRBV12-3/TRBV12-4
J gene: TRBJ2-2
CDR3 length: 14
clone size: many
CDR3 protein: CASSMGQVVGELFF
CDR3 DNA: TGTGCCAGCAGTATGGGACAGGTCGTCGGGGAGCTGTTTTTT

D gene: TRBD2
V gene: TRBV2
J gene: TRBJ2-5
CDR3 length: 15
clone size: .
CDR3 protein: CASSAGLAVQETQYF
CDR3 DNA: TGTGCCAGCAGCGCGGGACTAGCGGTACAAGAGACCCAGTACTTC

D gene: TRBD1
V gene: TRBV7-2
J gene: TRBJ2-5
CDR3 length: 12
clone size: many
CDR3 protein: CASSGTAGTQYF
CDR3 DNA: TGTGCCAGCAGTGGGACAGCCGGGACCCAGTACTTC

D gene: .
V gene: TRBV7-9
J gene: TRBJ2-2
CDR3 length: 12
clone size: many
CDR3 protein: CASSFGPGELFF
CDR3 DNA: TGTGCCAGCAGCTTTGGGCCCGGGGAGCTGTTTTTT

D gene: TRBD2
V gene: TRBV11-2
J gene: TRBJ2-3
CDR3 length: 20
clone size: many
CDR3 protein: CASSFRLSPGLAESTDTQYF
CDR3 DNA: TGTGCCAGCAGCTTCCGCCTTTCACCGGGACTAGCGGAGAGCACAGATACGCAGTATTTT

D gene: .
V gene: TRBV7-9
J gene: TRBJ2-2
CDR3 length: 14
clone size: many
CDR3 protein: CASSRGLGTGELFF
CDR3 DNA: TGTGCCAGCAGCCGAGGGCTGGGGACCGGGGAGCTGTTTTTT

D gene: .
V gene: TRBV7-3
J gene: TRBJ1-6
CDR3 length: 13
clone size: many
CDR3 protein: CASSLRRESPLHF
CDR3 DNA: TGTGCCAGCAGCTTACGTCGGGAATCACCCCTCCACTTT

D gene: TRBD1
V gene: TRBV5-4
J gene: TRBJ2-5
CDR3 length: 15
clone size: .
CDR3 protein: CASSLTVGQGETQYF
CDR3 DNA: TGTGCCAGCAGCTTGACGGTAGGACAGGGAGAGACCCAGTACTTC

D gene: .
V gene: TRBV7-9
J gene: TRBJ2-5
CDR3 length: 12
clone size: many
CDR3 protein: CASSSQSETQYF
CDR3 DNA: TGTGCCAGCAGTTCCCAATCAGAGACCCAGTACTTC

D gene: TRBD2
V gene: TRBV7-3
J gene: TRBJ2-3
CDR3 length: 16
clone size: .
CDR3 protein: CASSAPSGGAENTQYF
CDR3 DNA: TGTGCTAGCAGCGCGCCTAGCGGGGGGGCCGAAAATACGCAGTATTTT

D gene: .
V gene: TRBV6-1
J gene: TRBJ1-1
CDR3 length: 14
clone size: many
CDR3 protein: CASSDGGHNTEAFF
CDR3 DNA: TGTGCCAGCAGTGATGGGGGCCACAACACTGAAGCTTTCTTT

D gene: TRBD2
V gene: TRBV7-3
J gene: TRBJ2-1
CDR3 length: 15
clone size: many
CDR3 protein: CASSIAGGHYYEQFF
CDR3 DNA: TGTGCCAGCAGCATAGCGGGGGGGCACTACTATGAGCAGTTCTTC